This T cell receptor (beta chain) was identified in a study of T cell clones after liver transplantation. The overall study: Immunosuppression withdrawal was tried within 2 years after liver transplantation in this trial.

The germline V gene has CDR1 MDHEN and CDR2 SYDVKM. This CDR3 contains 16 residues. J was trimmed by 4 bases and V by 6 bases; bases with no gene match: 8. Sequencing used immunoSEQ multiplex PCR; TCRdb keeps in-frame clones, though not all of them. The repertoire includes around 70,000 clones, around 93% of them detected once, and 0.98% sits in the top ten. Sorting of unstimulated PBMCs yielded separate CD3+CD4+ and CD3+CD8+ fractions. In regard to this clone: What it binds is unknown.

Broader study findings: Graft donor-reactive T cells may have migrated into the graft rather than being deleted.

The sequence was collected from a human patient who received a liver transplant. The graft donor may have given rise to some T cells. The sample was CD4+ T cells from blood, taken 25 months after liver transplant. The chain couples TRBV28 to TRBJ1-5; 11 bases are shared with TRBD1. In nucleotides, the CDR3 is TGTGCCAGCAGCCCCGGGACAGGGGGGGGTAATCAGCCCCAGCATTTT. As protein: CASSPGTGGGNQPQHF.